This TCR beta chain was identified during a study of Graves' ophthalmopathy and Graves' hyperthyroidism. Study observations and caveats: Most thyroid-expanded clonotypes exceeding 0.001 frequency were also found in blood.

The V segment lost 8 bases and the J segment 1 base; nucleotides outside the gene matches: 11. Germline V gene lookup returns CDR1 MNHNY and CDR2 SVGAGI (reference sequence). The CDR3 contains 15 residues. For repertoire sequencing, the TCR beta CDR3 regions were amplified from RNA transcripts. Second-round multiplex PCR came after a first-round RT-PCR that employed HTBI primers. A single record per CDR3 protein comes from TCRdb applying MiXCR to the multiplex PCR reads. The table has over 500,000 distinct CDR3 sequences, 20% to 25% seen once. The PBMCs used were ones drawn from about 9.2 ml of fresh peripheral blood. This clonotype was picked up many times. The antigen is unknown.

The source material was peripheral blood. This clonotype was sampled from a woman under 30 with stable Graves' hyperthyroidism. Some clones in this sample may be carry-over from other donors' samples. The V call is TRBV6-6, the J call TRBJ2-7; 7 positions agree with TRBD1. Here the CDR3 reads CASWMSQGRSYEQYF. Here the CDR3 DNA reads TGTGCCAGCTGGATGTCACAGGGGAGATCCTACGAGCAGTACTTC.